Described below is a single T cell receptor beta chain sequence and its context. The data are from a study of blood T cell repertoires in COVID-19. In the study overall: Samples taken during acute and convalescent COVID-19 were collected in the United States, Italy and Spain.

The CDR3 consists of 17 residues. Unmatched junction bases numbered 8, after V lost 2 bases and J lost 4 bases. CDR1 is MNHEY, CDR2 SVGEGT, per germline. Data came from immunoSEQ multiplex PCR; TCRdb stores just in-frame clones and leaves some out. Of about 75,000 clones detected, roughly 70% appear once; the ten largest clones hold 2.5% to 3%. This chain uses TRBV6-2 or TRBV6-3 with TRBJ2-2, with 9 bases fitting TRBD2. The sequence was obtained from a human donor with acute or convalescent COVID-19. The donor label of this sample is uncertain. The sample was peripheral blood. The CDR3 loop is CASSYPGVAGVTGELFF. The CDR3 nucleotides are TGTGCCAGCAGTTACCCGGGGGTAGCGGGAGTCACCGGGGAGCTGTTTTTT.